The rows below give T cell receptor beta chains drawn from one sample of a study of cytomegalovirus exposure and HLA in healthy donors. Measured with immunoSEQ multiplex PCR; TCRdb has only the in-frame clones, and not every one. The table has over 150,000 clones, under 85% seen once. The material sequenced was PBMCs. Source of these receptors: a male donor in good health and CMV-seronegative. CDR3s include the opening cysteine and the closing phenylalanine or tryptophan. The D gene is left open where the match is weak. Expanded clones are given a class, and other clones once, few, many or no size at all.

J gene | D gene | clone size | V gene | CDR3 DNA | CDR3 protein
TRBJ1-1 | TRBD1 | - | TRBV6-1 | TGTGCCAGCAGTGGGGGGATGACAGGGCACACTTTCTTT | CASSGGMTGHTFF
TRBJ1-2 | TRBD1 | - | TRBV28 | TGTGCCAGCAGTTTTTTGGACAGGGGGGCCTATGGCTACACCTTC | CASSFLDRGAYGYTF
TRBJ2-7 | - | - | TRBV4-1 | TGCGCCAGCAGCCAAGGGTGGGGCAGTTCCTACGAGCAGTACTTC | CASSQGWGSSYEQYF
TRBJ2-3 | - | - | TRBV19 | TGTGCCAGTAGTTTCGGCACAGATACGCAGTATTTT | CASSFGTDTQYF
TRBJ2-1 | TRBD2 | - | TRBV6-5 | TGTGCCAGCAGTTACTCGCTAGCGGGGGCCTACAATGAGCAGTTCTTC | CASSYSLAGAYNEQFF
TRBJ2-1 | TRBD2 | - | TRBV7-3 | TGTGCCAGCAGCCCCGGGCTAGCGGGAGTGGGTGAGCAGTTCTTC | CASSPGLAGVGEQFF
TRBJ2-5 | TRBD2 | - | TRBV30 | TGTGCCTGGATGGGGCGGGGGGCTGGAGAGACCCAGTACTTC | CAWMGRGAGETQYF
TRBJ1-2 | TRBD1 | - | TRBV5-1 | TGCGCCAGCAGCTCGGGACAGGGGAACTATGGCTACACCTTC | CASSSGQGNYGYTF
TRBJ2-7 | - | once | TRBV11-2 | TGTGCCAGCAGCCTCTTGGGAGCAGGGGCATACGAGCAGTACTTC | CASSLLGAGAYEQYF
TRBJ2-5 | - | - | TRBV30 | TGTGCCTGGAGTGTACTCGGGGATTGGGAGACCCAGTACTTC | CAWSVLGDWETQYF
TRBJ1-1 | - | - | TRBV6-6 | TGTGCCAGCAGTTACGTGGTGAGGGCGAACACTGAAGCTTTCTTT | CASSYVVRANTEAFF
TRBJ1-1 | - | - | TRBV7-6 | TGTGCCAGCAGCCCCCCTGGGAGGTCTGAAGCTTTCTTT | CASSPPGRSEAFF
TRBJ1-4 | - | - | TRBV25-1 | TGTGCCAGCAGTGCCGATGAAAAACTGTTTTTT | CASSADEKLFF
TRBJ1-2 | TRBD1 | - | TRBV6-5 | TGTGCCAGCAGTTACTTCCAGGGGGGAGGTGGCTACACCTTC | CASSYFQGGGGYTF
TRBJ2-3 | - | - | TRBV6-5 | TGTGCCAGCAGTTACGTCGCAGGGGTATTCACAGATACGCAGTATTTT | CASSYVAGVFTDTQYF
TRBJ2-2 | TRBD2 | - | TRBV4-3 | TGCGCCAGCAGCCAGGCCGGACTAGCGCTCGGCACCGGGGAGCTGTTTTTT | CASSQAGLALGTGELFF
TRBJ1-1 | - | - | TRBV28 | TGTGCCAGCAGTCCTCCGGTGATGGGGGGTTACACTGAAGCTTTCTTT | CASSPPVMGGYTEAFF
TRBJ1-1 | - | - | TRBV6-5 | TGTGCCAGCAGTTACAGGCAGGGAAGTATGAACACTGAAGCTTTCTTT | CASSYRQGSMNTEAFF
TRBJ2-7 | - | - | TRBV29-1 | TGCAGCGTTGGGTCGGGGGTGGCCGAGCAGTACTTC | CSVGSGVAEQYF
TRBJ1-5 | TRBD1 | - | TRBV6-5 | TGTGCCAGCTCAAGGGACAGGGGCGGATATCAGCCCCAGCATTTT | CASSRDRGGYQPQHF
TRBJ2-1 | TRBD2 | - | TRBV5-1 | TGCGCCAGCAGCTTCTCGGGGGGGGAGTGGTTCTTC | CASSFSGGEWFF
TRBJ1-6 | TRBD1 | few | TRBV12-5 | TGTGCTAGTCAGGGGGCGCCTTATAATTCACCCCTCCACTTT | CASQGAPYNSPLHF
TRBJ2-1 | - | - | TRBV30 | TGTGCCTGGAGTGTCCTACACAATGAGCAGTTCTTC | CAWSVLHNEQFF
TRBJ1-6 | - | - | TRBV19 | TGTGCCAGTAGTACCCTTACAGGGAACTATAATTCACCCCTCCACTTT | CASSTLTGNYNSPLHF
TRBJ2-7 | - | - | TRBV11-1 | TGTGCCAGCAGCTCTTCGGAGCTATACGAGCAGTACTTC | CASSSSELYEQYF
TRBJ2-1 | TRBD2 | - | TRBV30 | TGTGCCTGGAGTGTTCGGACTAGCGTGTACAATGAGCAGTTCTTC | CAWSVRTSVYNEQFF
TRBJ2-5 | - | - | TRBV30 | TGTGCCTGGAGGCCTGGAGTGACCCAGTACTTC | CAWRPGVTQYF
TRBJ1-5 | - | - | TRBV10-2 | TGCGCCAGCAGCACAGATAGCAATCAGCCCCAGCATTTT | CASSTDSNQPQHF
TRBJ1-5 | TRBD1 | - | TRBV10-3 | TGTGCCATCAGTGAAAGACAGGGAAATTACCAGCCCCAGCATTTT | CAISERQGNYQPQHF
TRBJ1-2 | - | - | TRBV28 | TGTGCCAGCAGTTATCAGGGGTCGGGCTACACCTTC | CASSYQGSGYTF
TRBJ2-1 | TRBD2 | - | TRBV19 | TGTGCCAGTAGTATCTCGACTAGCGGGAGAGGGGTATCTTGCGTGCAGTTCTTC | CASSISTSGRGVSCVQFF
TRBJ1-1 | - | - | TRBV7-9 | TGTTCCAGCAGCTTAGAGCGGGGGTTTATAGAAGCTTTCTTT | CSSSLERGFIEAFF
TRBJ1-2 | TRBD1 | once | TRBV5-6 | TGTGCCAGCAGCTTGGACAGGGGCCTCTATGGCTACACCTTC | CASSLDRGLYGYTF
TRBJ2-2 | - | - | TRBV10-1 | TGCGCCAGCAGTGGGCGGCCCCCCCCGAACACCGGGGAGCTGTTTTTT | CASSGRPPPNTGELFF
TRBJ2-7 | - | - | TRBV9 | TGTGCCAGCAGCGTAGAGGACAGAACCTACGAGCAGTACTTC | CASSVEDRTYEQYF
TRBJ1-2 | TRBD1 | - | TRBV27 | TGTGCCAGCAGTTTCTACAGGGGAGATGACGGCTACACCTTC | CASSFYRGDDGYTF
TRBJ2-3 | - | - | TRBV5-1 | TGCGCCAGCAGCTTTGGGGGGAGACAAGGGACAGATACGCAGTATTTT | CASSFGGRQGTDTQYF
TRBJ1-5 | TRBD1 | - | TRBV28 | TGTGCCAGCAGTTCCGGGACAGGGTTCTTGGGCAATCAGCCCCAGCATTTT | CASSSGTGFLGNQPQHF
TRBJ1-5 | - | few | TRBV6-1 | TGTGCCAGCAGTGAAGCAGGCGCGGTTAATCAGCCCCAGCATTTT | CASSEAGAVNQPQHF
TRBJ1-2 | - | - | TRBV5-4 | TGTGCCAGCAGAACAAATGGAGGGGTCCGCTATGGCTACACCTTC | CASRTNGGVRYGYTF
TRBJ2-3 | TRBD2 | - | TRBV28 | TGTGCCAGCAGTTATGGGGGAGGGCTCGTAGATACGCAGTATTTT | CASSYGGGLVDTQYF
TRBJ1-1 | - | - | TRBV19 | TGTGCCAGTAGACCGGGGAGGATGAACACTGAAGCTTTCTTT | CASRPGRMNTEAFF
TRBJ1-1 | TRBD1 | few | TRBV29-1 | TGCAGCGCCAGGGGACAGGGGAGCACTGAAGCTTTCTTT | CSARGQGSTEAFF
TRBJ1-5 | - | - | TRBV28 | TGTGCCAGCAGTTTCGGGGGGGGCCCTCAGCCCCAGCATTTT | CASSFGGGPQPQHF
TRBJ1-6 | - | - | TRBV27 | TGTGCCAGCAGTTTTTGGGCGGGAGGCCTTTTTCGTTCACCCCTCCACTTT | CASSFWAGGLFRSPLHF
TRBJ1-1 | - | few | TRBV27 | TGTGCCAGCAGTTTACACGGGGGAGGGACTGAAGCTTTCTTT | CASSLHGGGTEAFF
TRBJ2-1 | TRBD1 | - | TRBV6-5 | TGTGCCAGCAGCGGGACAGACTCCCTTTACAATGAGCAGTTCTTC | CASSGTDSLYNEQFF
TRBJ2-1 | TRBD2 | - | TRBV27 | TGTGCCAGCAGTTTAAAAGCGGGAAGGAATGAGCAGTTCTTC | CASSLKAGRNEQFF
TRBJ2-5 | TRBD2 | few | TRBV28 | TGTGCCAGCAGTTTAGCTAGCGGGAGCGAGACCCAGTACTTC | CASSLASGSETQYF
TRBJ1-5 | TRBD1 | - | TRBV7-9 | TGTGCCAGCAGCACAGGGGTGGGTCAGCCCCAGCATTTT | CASSTGVGQPQHF
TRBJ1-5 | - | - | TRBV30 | TGTGCCTGCCAGACAGGAAATAGCAATCAGCCCCAGCATTTT | CACQTGNSNQPQHF
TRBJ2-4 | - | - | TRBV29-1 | TGCAGCGTTGAAGATCCCCGGACACTAAACATTCAGTACTTC | CSVEDPRTLNIQYF